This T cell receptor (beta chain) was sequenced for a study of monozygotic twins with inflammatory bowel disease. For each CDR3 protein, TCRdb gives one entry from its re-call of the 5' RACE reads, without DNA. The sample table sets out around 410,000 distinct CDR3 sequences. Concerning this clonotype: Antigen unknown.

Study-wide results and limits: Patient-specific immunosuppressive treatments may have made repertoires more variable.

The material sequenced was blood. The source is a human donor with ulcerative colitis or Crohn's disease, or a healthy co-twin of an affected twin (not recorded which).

The CDR3 region is CASSQPGQILYGYTF. V and J are TRBV3-1 and TRBJ1-2; TCRdb's assignment of TRBD1 cannot be checked, as there is no DNA. The CDR3 length is 15 residues. Per germline, CDR1 LGHDT and CDR2 YNNKEL (reference sequence).